This TCR beta chain appears in the sequencing data of a study of cytomegalovirus exposure and HLA in healthy donors. Study-level results: CMV antigen specificity of three CMV-associated chains was confirmed in vitro. With high specificity and sensitivity, the classifier reportedly diagnosed cytomegalovirus status. It was reported in a later analysis that an Asian-associated ancestry cluster showed fewer N-insertions than the roughly 670-donor mean. Some public TCRs appeared in many individuals, while most sequences were rare.

CDR3 length: 13 amino acids. After removal of 10 bases from V and 7 bases from J, the junction contained 9 bases not matched to a gene. Germline V gene sequence: CDR1 MDHEN, CDR2 SYDVKM. In the case of this clone: The target antigen is unknown.

The PCR ran on 60 Vbeta and 13 Jbeta primers. This table comes from immunoSEQ multiplex PCR, and its TCRdb copy is limited to in-frame clones, with some not included. The data contain under 200,000 clones, 65% to 70% of them singletons. The source material was PBMCs. This receptor was taken from a young woman in good health and CMV-seropositive. The chain uses TRBV28 and TRBJ2-4, with 8 bases that match TRBD2. The CDR3 region has the DNA TGTGCCACACGAAGGACTAGCAGTAACATTCAGTACTTC. Translated: CATRRTSSNIQYF. Full variable domain (remainder filled in from reference TRBV28 and TRBJ2-4): DVKVTQSSRYLVKRTGEKVFLECVQDMDHENMFWYRQDPGLGLRLIYFSYDVKMKEKGDIPEGYSVSREKKERFSLILESASTNQTSMYLCATRRTSSNIQYFGAGTRLSVL.